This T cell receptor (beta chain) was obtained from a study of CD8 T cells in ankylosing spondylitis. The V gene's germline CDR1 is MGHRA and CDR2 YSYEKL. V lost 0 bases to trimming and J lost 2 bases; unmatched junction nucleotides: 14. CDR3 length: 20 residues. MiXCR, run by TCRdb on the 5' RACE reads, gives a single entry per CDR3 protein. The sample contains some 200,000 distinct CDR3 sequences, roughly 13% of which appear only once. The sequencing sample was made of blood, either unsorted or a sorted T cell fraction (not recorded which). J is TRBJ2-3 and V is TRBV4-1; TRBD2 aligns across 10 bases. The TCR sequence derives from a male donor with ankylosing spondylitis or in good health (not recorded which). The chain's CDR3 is CASSQDGLAGAYESTDTQYF. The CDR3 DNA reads TGCGCCAGCAGCCAAGATGGTCTAGCGGGGGCCTACGAGTCCACAGATACGCAGTATTTT.